Below are 28 T cell receptor beta chains sequenced from a single sample in a study of T-cell memory formation after mild COVID-19. Using its own MiXCR run on the 5' RACE reads, TCRdb lists one record per CDR3 protein. The profile shows about 300,000 distinct CDR3 sequences, roughly a fifth of them singletons. Sequencing was performed on PBMCs or a T cell subset sorted from them (not recorded which). All receptors derive from a man aged 18 to 29 who had mild COVID-19 (a few samples of this study predate the infection). Cell type and time point are not known.

This clonotype was observed a few times. The chain is built from TRBV11-2 and TRBJ1-3; D unresolved. This CDR3 is built from 15 residues. Trimming shortened V by 2 bases and J by 0 bases, and 8 bases separated the two germline ends. In germline, CDR1 is SGHAT, CDR2 FQNNGV. In DNA form, the CDR3 reads TGTGCCAGCAGCTTATTGAGGGCCTCTGGAAACACCATATATTTT. Amino acid sequence: CASSLLRASGNTIYF. Drawing the rest from reference TRBV11-2 and TRBJ1-3, the complete variable domain is EAGVAQSPRYKIIEKRQSVAFWCNPISGHATLYWYQQILGQGPKLLIQFQNNGVVDDSQLPKDRFSAERLKGVDSTLKIQPAKLEDSAVYLCASSLLRASGNTIYFGEGSWLTVV.

The chain employs TRBV12-3 or TRBV12-4 and TRBJ2-5; D not certain. Deletions cut 4 bases from V and 1 base from J, with 10 bases between. This CDR3 region has 14 residues. The DNA for the CDR3 is TGTGCCAGCAGTTCTCTCTCTATCCAAGAGACCCAGTACTTC. Translated, it gives CASSSLSIQETQYF.

The chain recombines TRBV27 with TRBJ2-2; 9 bases are a match to TRBD1. Germline V gene lookup returns CDR1 MNHEY and CDR2 SMNVEV (reference sequence). V was pared by 2 bases and J by 5 bases, with 6 bases of the junction left unmatched. The CDR3 sequence is 16 residues long. In DNA form, the CDR3 reads TGTGCCAGCAGTTTACGGCGGGACAGGGCGACCGGGGAGCTGTTTTTT. Translating it yields CASSLRRDRATGELFF.

The V gene is TRBV15, the J gene TRBJ2-7; weak D call: TRBD1 (6 bases). Germline values: CDR1 LNHNV, CDR2 YYDKDF (reference sequence). The CDR3 has 15 residues. Trimming removed 1 base at V and 3 bases at J, with 13 bases between. CDR3 in amino acids: CATSRGMGASYEQYF. The DNA for the CDR3 is TGTGCCACCAGCAGAGGGATGGGGGCAAGCTACGAGCAGTACTTC. Filled out from reference TRBV15 and TRBJ2-7, the complete variable domain reads DAMVIQNPRYQVTQFGKPVTLSCSQTLNHNVMYWYQQKSSQAPKLLFHYYDKDFNNEADTPDNFQSRRPNTSFCFLDIRSPGLGDTAMYLCATSRGMGASYEQYFGPGTRLTVT.

This clonotype was observed once. The chain recombines TRBV5-6 with TRBJ2-7; 9 positions agree with TRBD1. Unmatched junction bases numbered 11, after V lost 4 bases and J lost 3 bases. The CDR3 totals 16 residues. Germline V gene data show CDR1 as SGHDT and CDR2 as YYEEEE. As DNA, the CDR3 is TGTGCCAGCAGCCCGTACCCCGGACAGGGGCACTACGAGCAGTACTTC. As protein: CASSPYPGQGHYEQYF.

CDR3 DNA sequence: TGTGCCAGCAATACGGGGTGGCTAGATACGCAGTATTTT. Amino acid sequence: CASNTGWLDTQYF. The chain is built from TRBV2 and TRBJ2-3; D is possibly TRBD2 (5 bases). The CDR3 contains 13 residues. The germline V and J ends were trimmed by 7 bases and 5 bases, with 13 bases remaining between them. The germline gives CDR1 SNHLY, CDR2 FYNNEI.

The chain couples TRBV7-2 to TRBJ2-5; TRBD1 matches at 7 bases. V lost 4 bases to trimming and J lost 3 bases; unmatched junction nucleotides: 8. The length of the CDR3 is 15 residues. The germline gives CDR1 SGHTA, CDR2 FQGNSA. This chain's CDR3 is CASSYRDRGEETQYF. CDR3 bases: TGTGCCAGCAGCTACCGGGACAGAGGAGAAGAGACCCAGTACTTC.

This clonotype was seen a few times. The chain carries TRBV20-1 and TRBJ2-1, with TRBD1 matching 7 bases. Germline V gene data show CDR1 as DFQATT and CDR2 as SNEGSKA (reference sequence). The J segment lost 8 bases and the V segment lost 3 bases, leaving 13 bases of the junction unmatched. This CDR3 is built from 15 residues. The CDR3 DNA is TGCAGTGCTAGCAGCCCTAAGGGGGCGTGGGATGAGCAGTTCTTC. Residues: CSASSPKGAWDEQFF.

Of note for this clonotype: With a much larger clone just one base away, this may be a read error. This CDR3 is missing its conserved last phenylalanine or tryptophan, likely due to a read error. The chain carries TRBV20-1 and TRBJ2-1, with D tentatively TRBD1 (5 bases). Germline CDR1 reads DFQATT; CDR2 reads SNEGSKA (reference sequence). The V end lost 4 bases, the J end lost 9 bases, and 10 bases lay between the germline ends. The CDR3 runs 11 residues. CDR3: CSANRQLEQFL. In DNA form, the CDR3 reads TGCAGTGCTAACCGACAGCTTGAGCAGTTCTTA.

The V gene is TRBV4-1, the J gene TRBJ2-3; 14 bases fit TRBD2. Germline loops: CDR1 MGHRA, CDR2 YSYEKL. The CDR3 extends over 16 amino acids. With 3 bases clipped from V and 8 bases from J, the junction kept 7 bases outside the gene matches. CDR3 nucleotides: TGCGCCAGCAGCCAGGGGACTAGCGGGGGCAGGGGTACGCAGTATTTT. Its translation is CASSQGTSGGRGTQYF.

This clonotype has more than one count but fewer than ten. This chain uses TRBV7-3 with TRBJ2-3; 11 bases agree with TRBD2. Trimming removed 5 bases from V and 4 bases from J; junction bases left unmatched: 5. Germline V gives CDR1 SGHTA, CDR2 FQGTGA. This CDR3 spans 15 amino acids. The CDR3 DNA reads as TGTGCCAGCAGCCGGATGACTAGCGGGGCAGATACGCAGTATTTT. It translates to CASSRMTSGADTQYF. Full variable domain (rest looked up from reference TRBV7-3 and TRBJ2-3): GAGVSQTPSNKVTEKGKYVELRCDPISGHTALYWYRQSLGQGPEFLIYFQGTGAADDSGLPNDRFFAVRPEGSVSTLKIQRTERGDSAVYLCASSRMTSGADTQYFGPGTRLTVL.

This clonotype was found a few times. This chain uses TRBV20-1 with TRBJ2-3; tentative D call: TRBD2 (6 bases). Germline V gene sequence: CDR1 DFQATT, CDR2 SNEGSKA (reference sequence). The CDR3 is made up of 14 amino acids. V gave up 6 bases and J gave up 4 bases, with 17 bases separating them. This chain's CDR3 is CSAPLPAGPDTQYF. The CDR3 coding sequence is TGCAGTGCCCCCCTACCGGCGGGGCCAGATACGCAGTATTTT.

This clonotype occurred a few times. The chain uses TRBV10-3 and TRBJ2-3; a weak D match, TRBD2 (7 bases). CDR1 is ENHRY, CDR2 SYGVKD, per germline. The V gene lost 8 bases and the J gene lost 2 bases, with 8 bases spanning the gap. The CDR3 is 12 residues long. This chain's CDR3 is CAIGGATDTQYF. The CDR3 DNA follows: TGTGCCATCGGGGGGGCCACAGATACGCAGTATTTT.

This clonotype appeared a few times. V and J are TRBV4-1 and TRBJ2-3; TRBD1 might be the D (7 bases). Trimming took off 6 bases at V and 3 bases at J, with 16 bases between the two ends. This CDR3 is built from 15 residues. Germline CDR1 MGHRA, CDR2 YSYEKL. CDR3 sequence: CASRIQGGRTDTQYF. CDR3 in DNA: TGCGCCAGCAGAATTCAGGGGGGAAGGACAGATACGCAGTATTTT.

The chain uses TRBV2 and TRBJ2-1, with D possibly TRBD1 on 5 matching bases. Germline CDR1 SNHLY, CDR2 FYNNEI. The CDR3 consists of 11 residues. The V and J ends lost 10 bases and 5 bases respectively, with 9 bases between them. The CDR3, as DNA: TGTGCCACAGGGTTCCACAATGAGCAGTTCTTC. It specifies CATGFHNEQFF.

At least ten counts were recorded for this clonotype. This chain links TRBV18 with TRBJ2-5, with D perhaps assigned TRBD1 or TRBD2 (5 bases each). CDR1 KGHSH and CDR2 LQKENI come from the germline V gene. This CDR3 has 13 residues. V lost 2 bases to trimming and J lost 5 bases, with 9 bases between them. CDR3 loop: CASSPSGLETQYF. The CDR3 bases are TGTGCCAGCTCACCATCGGGGCTGGAGACCCAGTACTTC.

This clonotype was picked up a small number of times. The rearrangement uses TRBV29-1 and TRBJ2-7; D call uncertain. The germline CDR1 and CDR2 sequences are SQVTM and ANQGSEA. Trimming took off 4 bases at V and 3 bases at J, with 13 bases between the two ends. This CDR3 is 13 amino acids long. Here the CDR3 DNA reads TGCAGCGTTGTTGGCAGGTTTGTCTACGAGCAGTACTTC. Translated: CSVVGRFVYEQYF.

This clonotype was detected only a few times. This sequence joins TRBV5-1 and TRBJ2-7; the match to TRBD1 covers 9 bases. Trimming cost V 5 bases and J 4 bases; bases outside gene matches: 4. Germline CDR1 SGHRS, CDR2 YFSETQ. This CDR3 has 13 residues. CDR3 nucleotides: TGCGCCAGCAGTAAGGACAGGGGATACGAGCAGTACTTC. It translates to CASSKDRGYEQYF.

This clonotype was counted between two and nine times. The chain recombines TRBV9 with TRBJ1-2; 8 nucleotides align to TRBD1. The CDR3 has 13 amino acids. Germline V lookup: CDR1 SGDLS, CDR2 YYNGEE. V dropped 4 bases and J dropped 8; count of bases not matched to a gene: 7. The CDR3 loop reads CASSPRTGFGYTF. In nucleotides, the CDR3 is TGTGCCAGCAGCCCCCGGACAGGGTTCGGCTACACCTTC.

The chain uses TRBV11-2 and TRBJ2-1; tentatively, D is TRBD1 (6 bases). Germline V gives CDR1 SGHAT, CDR2 FQNNGV. Trimming took 4 bases from V and 2 from J, leaving 15 bases between them. There are 16 residues in the CDR3. Written as DNA, the CDR3 is TGTGCCAGCAGCTCTATCACAGGGTTTCCCTACAATGAGCAGTTCTTC. It codes for CASSSITGFPYNEQFF.

A few counts support this clonotype. This rearrangement joins TRBV5-1 to TRBJ2-5; 7 positions match TRBD2. Germline V gene lookup returns CDR1 SGHRS and CDR2 YFSETQ. The CDR3 extends over 15 amino acids. Trimming cost V 0 bases and J 3 bases; bases outside gene matches: 5. Written as DNA, the CDR3 is TGCGCCAGCAGCTTGGCCGGACTAGTAAAAGAGACCCAGTACTTC. It specifies CASSLAGLVKETQYF.

The rearrangement joins TRBV20-1 to TRBJ2-7; D possibly corresponds to TRBD2 (6 bases). The CDR3 contains 15 residues. Germline values: CDR1 DFQATT, CDR2 SNEGSKA (reference sequence). V lost 6 bases to trimming and J lost 6 bases, with 24 bases between them. CDR3 bases: TGCAGTGCCAGGATCCCGACCCTCGGCGGGGTCGAGCAGTACTTC. It translates to CSARIPTLGGVEQYF.

This clonotype was counted a few times. CDR3 sequence: CASSDSGTRGYTF. In DNA form, the CDR3 reads TGTGCCAGCAGTGACTCCGGGACCCGTGGCTACACCTTC. The V call is TRBV6-4, the J call TRBJ1-2; D may be TRBD1 (5 bases). CDR1 and CDR2 (germline): MRHNA, SNTAGT. V was cut by 0 bases and J by 7 bases, with 9 bases left in between. This CDR3 spans 13 amino acids.

This clonotype was seen a handful of times. V is TRBV18 and J is TRBJ2-7; 11 nucleotides agree with TRBD1. This CDR3 is built from 15 residues. Germline assignment: CDR1 KGHSH and CDR2 LQKENI. Unmatched junction bases numbered 9, after V lost 6 bases and J lost 5 bases. In nucleotides, the CDR3 is TGTGCCAGCTCCCCTACGGGGACAGGGGGTCACGAGCAGTACTTC. It codes for CASSPTGTGGHEQYF.

This clonotype came up a few times. The chain is built from TRBV10-3 and TRBJ2-7; D uncertain. Germline CDR1 and CDR2: ENHRY and SYGVKD. The CDR3 has 11 amino acids. V was pared by 4 bases and J by 2 bases, with 3 bases between. This CDR3 is CAISGAYEQYF. CDR3 in DNA: TGTGCCATCAGTGGGGCCTACGAGCAGTACTTC.

This chain uses TRBV6-5 with TRBJ2-1; D ambiguous. V dropped 5 bases and J dropped 10 bases, with 12 bases sitting between them. The germline gives CDR1 MNHEY, CDR2 SVGAGI. The CDR3 extends over 12 amino acids. The CDR3 here is CASSPNLREQFF. Written as DNA, the CDR3 is TGTGCCAGCAGTCCCAATCTGAGGGAGCAGTTCTTC.

For this clonotype: The junction does not match germline at one end; this may be a read error. The chain combines TRBV11-2 with TRBJ2-5; D not resolved. Germline loops: CDR1 SGHAT, CDR2 FQNNGV. This CDR3 is built from 12 residues. The CDR3 protein is CASSSPVESGFF. As DNA, the CDR3 is TGTGCCAGCAGCTCACCCGTAGAGTCTGGTTTCTTC.

The V and J genes are TRBV15 and TRBJ2-5; no firm D call. The CDR3 sequence is 16 residues long. The germline gives CDR1 LNHNV, CDR2 YYDKDF (reference sequence). V lost 1 base and J 5 bases, leaving 17 bases between the germline ends. This CDR3 is CATSRGESASQETQYF. CDR3 bases: TGTGCCACCAGCAGAGGTGAGAGCGCATCCCAGGAGACCCAGTACTTC.